Each of the 16 T cell receptor beta chains below was sequenced from the same sample in a study of vaccination effects on CD4 cells after COVID-19. Their antigens remain unidentified. Generated by immunoSEQ multiplex PCR, the TCRdb table keeps only in-frame clones and is missing some. The sample has about 73,000 clones; under 85% are singletons. Using viral peptide pools, the ViraFEST assay grew out antigen-specific CD4+ T cells prior to sequencing. Culturing for about 10 days preceded CD4+ T cell isolation. Nobody among the vaccine recipients had prior SARS-CoV-2 infection (nucleocapsid antibodies were negative). This material consisted of CD4+ T cells from PBMCs cultured with HCoV-NL63 spike peptides, taken before COVID-19 vaccination. The receptors shown here come from a human donor who received a COVID-19 vaccine.

The sample holds one count of this clone. As DNA, the CDR3 is TGTGCCAGCAGCCCCCGCGGGGGAGCGGGGGGACAGATGGATACGCAGTATTTT. Its translation is CASSPRGGAGGQMDTQYF. The chain couples TRBV7-2 to TRBJ2-3, with 9 bases lining up with TRBD2. J gave up 6 bases and V 5 bases, and 18 bases lay outside the gene matches. This CDR3 is 18 amino acids long. Germline V gene sequence: CDR1 SGHTA, CDR2 FQGNSA.

The CDR3 loop is CASSLFGVGGTEAFF. In DNA, the CDR3 is TGTGCCAGCAGTTTATTCGGCGTGGGGGGCACTGAAGCTTTCTTT. The chain couples TRBV27 to TRBJ1-1; TRBD1 is a possible D gene (5 bases). Germline V gene data show CDR1 as MNHEY and CDR2 as SMNVEV (reference sequence). V was shortened by 1 base and J by 4 bases, with 13 bases between the two germline ends. The CDR3 is made up of 15 amino acids.

This clone was counted between two and nine times. V and J are TRBV5-1 and TRBJ2-7; TRBD2 might be the D (5 bases). Looked up from germline, CDR1 is SGHRS and CDR2 is YFSETQ. The CDR3 runs 15 residues. The CDR3 spells CASRLAGLMSYEQYV. In nucleotides, the CDR3 is TGCGCCAGCAGATTGGCAGGACTTATGTCTTACGAGCAGTACGTC.

The V and J genes are TRBV5-1 and TRBJ2-3; D not resolved. The CDR3 has 15 amino acids. Trimming took off 0 bases at V and 6 bases at J, with 14 bases between the two ends. The germline V gene has CDR1 SGHRS and CDR2 YFSETQ. CDR3 residues: CASSLESGNWDTQYF. The CDR3 DNA follows: TGCGCCAGCAGCTTGGAGTCAGGCAATTGGGATACGCAGTATTTT.

The V call is TRBV3-1 (or the pseudogene TRBV3-2), the J call TRBJ1-3, with D unresolved. The V gene's germline CDR1 is LGHDT and CDR2 YNNKEL (reference sequence). CDR3 length equals 13 residues. V lost 1 base and J 3 bases, leaving 4 bases between the germline ends. The CDR3 DNA is TGTGCCAGCAGCCAAGTAATTGGAAACACCATATATTTT. This translates into CASSQVIGNTIYF.

The rearrangement links TRBV7-2 to TRBJ1-1, with unresolved D. Germline V gives CDR1 SGHTA, CDR2 FQGNSA. The length of the CDR3 is 15 residues. The ends were cut back, 5 bases at V and 2 bases at J, with 15 bases in the middle. The CDR3 spells CASSQRPEGNTEAFF. For the CDR3, the DNA is TGTGCCAGCAGCCAAAGGCCCGAGGGTAACACTGAAGCTTTCTTT.

V is TRBV5-6 and J is TRBJ2-5, with D possibly called TRBD1 or TRBD2 (6 bases each). Germline V CDR1 and CDR2: SGHDT, YYEEEE. Trimming shortened V by 5 bases and J by 5 bases, and 16 bases separated the two germline ends. The CDR3 loop spans 14 amino acids. CDR3: CASRGRRGVETQYF. CDR3 in DNA: TGTGCCAGCAGAGGACGGAGGGGGGTCGAGACCCAGTACTTC.

V is TRBV6-6 and J is TRBJ2-7; no clear D gene. Trimming took 2 bases from V and 2 from J, leaving 10 bases between them. CDR1 and CDR2 from the germline V gene are MNHNY and SVGAGI (reference sequence). There are 14 residues in the CDR3. This CDR3 reads CASSYSQTAYEQYV. CDR3 DNA sequence: TGTGCCAGCAGTTACAGCCAGACTGCCTACGAGCAGTACGTC.

This clone has just a few counts. The chain links TRBV5-4 to TRBJ1-3; D might be TRBD1 (5 bases). Germline V CDR1 and CDR2: SGHNT, YYREEE (reference sequence). CDR3 size: 15 residues. Trimming removed 3 bases at V and 1 base at J, with 11 bases between. The CDR3 region has the DNA TGTGCCAGCAGCTCCGGAGGGGTTTCTGGAAACACCATATATTTT. It yields the protein CASSSGGVSGNTIYF.

This clone was counted only a few times. This chain uses TRBV15 with TRBJ1-5; 8 bases fit TRBD1. The CDR3 contains 16 residues. V gave up 6 bases and J gave up 5 bases; unmatched junction bases: 12. Germline loops: CDR1 LNHNV, CDR2 YYDKDF (reference sequence). CDR3 nucleotides: TGTGCCACCAGAGCTGAAGGGACAGGCATTTATCAGCCCCAGCATTTT. Translation gives CATRAEGTGIYQPQHF.

The chain recombines TRBV13 with TRBJ2-7; D is perhaps TRBD1 (6 bases). Germline values: CDR1 PRHDT, CDR2 FYEKMQ (reference sequence). Trimming shortened V by 5 bases and J by 3 bases, and 8 bases separated the two germline ends. This CDR3 has 12 amino acids. CDR3 sequence: CASSVTGYEQYV. The CDR3 DNA reads as TGTGCCAGCAGCGTGACAGGCTACGAGCAGTACGTC.

V gene TRBV2 combines with J gene TRBJ1-5; unclear D gene. Germline V gene data show CDR1 as SNHLY and CDR2 as FYNNEI. The CDR3 runs 14 residues. The V end lost 6 bases, the J end lost 0 bases, and 9 bases lay between the germline ends. The CDR3 here is CASSSYTSNQPQHF. The CDR3 DNA is TGTGCCAGCAGCTCTTACACTAGCAATCAGCCCCAGCATTTT. Looking up the rest from reference TRBV2 and TRBJ1-5 gives the full variable domain: EPEVTQTPSHQVTQMGQEVILRCVPISNHLYFYWYRQILGQKVEFLVSFYNNEISEKSEIFDDQFSVERPDGSNFTLKIRSTKLEDSAMYFCASSSYTSNQPQHFGDGTRLSIL.

V and J are TRBV19 and TRBJ1-5; D possibly corresponds to TRBD1 (5 bases). The CDR3 contains 14 residues. Between the trimmed V and J ends, which lost 3 bases and 7 bases, there was a span of 13 bases. Germline CDR1 and CDR2: LNHDA and SQIVND (reference sequence). The CDR3 DNA reads as TGTGCCAGTAGTATCGTAGGGCAGGGCCAGCCCCAGCATTTT. It encodes CASSIVGQGQPQHF.

This clone showed up just a few times. V gene TRBV4-1 combines with J gene TRBJ2-1, with D hard to call. Germline V gives CDR1 MGHRA, CDR2 YSYEKL. This CDR3 has 14 residues. V was trimmed by 1 base and J by 5 bases, leaving 9 bases between them. The CDR3 DNA is TGCGCCAGCAGCCAAGTAGGAAGAGACAATGAGCAGTTCTTC. Protein product: CASSQVGRDNEQFF.

This rearrangement joins TRBV15 to TRBJ1-2; 8 nucleotides match TRBD1. In germline, CDR1 is LNHNV, CDR2 YYDKDF (reference sequence). J was trimmed by 7 bases and V by 5 bases; bases with no gene match: 12. This CDR3 has 15 residues. Here the CDR3 reads CATSEDPGGLGGYTF. The CDR3 coding sequence is TGTGCCACCAGCGAAGATCCAGGGGGCCTCGGTGGCTACACCTTC.

This sequence joins TRBV24-1 and TRBJ2-7; TRBD2 might be the D (6 bases). CDR3 length: 15 residues. Trimming removed 5 bases at V and 2 bases at J, with 15 bases between. Germline V gene lookup returns CDR1 KGHDR and CDR2 SFDVKD. CDR3 amino acids: CATSAPGGDTYEQYV. CDR3 DNA: TGTGCCACCAGTGCCCCCGGCGGGGATACCTACGAGCAGTACGTC.